The present T cell receptor beta chain was sequenced within a study of beta chain features in type 1 diabetes. The CDR3 consists of 14 residues. V shed 6 bases and J shed 6 bases, with 17 bases lying between them. CDR1 is MNHEY, CDR2 SVGAGI, per germline. Broader study findings: Type 1 diabetes patients showed a moderate but significant shortening of TCRB CDR3s in all four CD4+ subsets. In cDNA sequencing, cells with high TCR expression could be over-represented.

As for this clone: Its target is unknown.

cDNA synthesis used the whole RNA isolate, giving expressed TCRB sequences. TCRdb keeps only in-frame clones here, not all; method: immunoSEQ multiplex PCR. Of 93,000 or so clones detected, under 30% appear once; the ten largest clones hold roughly 0.58%. The source material was central memory CD4+ T cells from blood. This chain uses TRBV6-5 with TRBJ1-2, with D perhaps matching TRBD1 (6 bases). This clonotype was sampled from a young woman with type 1 diabetes. Here the CDR3 reads CASRRTGTIHGYTF. As DNA, the CDR3 is TGTGCCAGCAGGCGAACCGGGACAATCCATGGCTACACCTTC.